The 20 T cell receptor beta chains listed next were all sequenced from one sample in a study of CD8 T cells in ankylosing spondylitis. TCRdb re-analysed the 5' RACE reads in MiXCR, keeping a single row per CDR3 protein. The table shows under 200,000 distinct CDR3 sequences, with roughly 10% occurring only once. The sequenced sample consisted of blood, either unsorted or a sorted T cell fraction (not recorded which). These receptors were taken from a female donor with ankylosing spondylitis or in good health (not recorded which).

The chain combines TRBV5-1 with TRBJ2-7; D unresolved. The CDR3 is 14 residues long. V dropped 1 base and J dropped 5 bases, with 13 bases sitting between them. Germline CDR1 and CDR2: SGHRS and YFSETQ. The DNA for the CDR3 is TGCGCCAGCAGCTTGACCGGCAGGTGGGACGAGCAGTACTTC. It encodes CASSLTGRWDEQYF.

Only a few counts were recorded for this clonotype. The chain carries TRBV7-2 and TRBJ2-2, with TRBD2 matching 7 bases. V was clipped by 7 bases and J by 1 base; unmatched bases: 3. The CDR3 consists of 14 residues. CDR1 SGHTA and CDR2 FQGNSA come from the germline V gene. CDR3 residues: CASKPSGNTGELFF. CDR3 DNA sequence: TGTGCCAGCAAGCCTAGCGGGAACACCGGGGAGCTGTTTTTT.

This clonotype occurred a few times. This chain joins TRBV29-1 and TRBJ2-5; D is possibly TRBD2 (6 bases). Trimming removed 4 bases at V and 5 bases at J, with 23 bases between. Germline loops: CDR1 SQVTM, CDR2 ANQGSEA. This CDR3 is 16 amino acids long. The CDR3 sequence: CSVGPGTGPGGETQYF. CDR3 nucleotides: TGCAGCGTTGGTCCCGGGACGGGCCCCGGAGGGGAGACCCAGTACTTC. Drawing the rest from reference TRBV29-1 and TRBJ2-5, the complete variable domain is SAVISQKPSRDICQRGTSLTIQCQVDSQVTMMFWYRQQPGQSLTLIATANQGSEATYESGFVIDKFPISRPNLTFSTLTVSNMSPEDSSIYLCSVGPGTGPGGETQYFGPGTRLLVL.

This chain uses TRBV7-9 with TRBJ2-1; TRBD1 might be the D (5 bases). Germline CDR1 is SEHNR and CDR2 is FQNEAQ (reference sequence). The CDR3 consists of 15 residues. Trimming took off 7 bases at V and 2 bases at J, with 15 bases between the two ends. The CDR3 DNA sequence: TGTGCCAGCACCCCCCGAGCAGGGCCCTACAATGAGCAGTTCTTC. Translating gives CASTPRAGPYNEQFF. The full variable domain, its missing parts supplied by reference TRBV7-9 and TRBJ2-1, is DTGVSQNPRHKITKRGQNVTFRCDPISEHNRLYWYRQTLGQGPEFLTYFQNEAQLEKSRLLSDRFSAERPKGSFSTLEIQRTEQGDSAMYLCASTPRAGPYNEQFFGPGTRLTVL.

The chain employs TRBV20-1 and TRBJ1-1, with a possible D match to TRBD1 (5 bases). Trimming shortened V by 0 bases and J by 8 bases, and 13 bases separated the two germline ends. Germline V gene lookup returns CDR1 DFQATT and CDR2 SNEGSKA (reference sequence). The length of the CDR3 is 13 residues. The chain's CDR3 is CSARDIRAAEAFF. CDR3 DNA sequence: TGCAGTGCTAGAGATATCAGGGCAGCCGAAGCTTTCTTT.

This clonotype was detected a few times. V gene TRBV5-5 combines with J gene TRBJ2-7; either TRBD1 or TRBD2 may supply D (5 bases each). Trimming pared 3 bases from V and 7 bases from J, leaving 14 bases between. The CDR3 runs 13 residues. The V gene's germline CDR1 is SGHKS and CDR2 YYEKEE (reference sequence). The CDR3 protein is CASSSGTWGEQYF. In DNA form, the CDR3 reads TGTGCCAGCAGCTCCGGGACCTGGGGAGAGCAGTACTTC.

This clonotype showed up many times. This chain joins TRBV6-2 or TRBV6-3 and TRBJ2-7; D is ambiguous. The CDR3 runs to 14 residues. The germline CDR1 and CDR2 sequences are MNHEY and SVGEGT. V was pared by 4 bases and J by 6 bases, with 16 bases between. The CDR3 nucleotides read TGTGCCAGCAGTTCGAGCAACAACCCGGGCGAGCAGTACTTC. Amino acids: CASSSSNNPGEQYF.

This clonotype was seen more than once but under ten times. V usage is TRBV27 and J usage is TRBJ2-7; TRBD2 aligns across 12 bases. The CDR3 runs to 17 residues. V gave up 2 bases and J gave up 4 bases; unmatched junction bases: 9. Germline V gene lookup returns CDR1 MNHEY and CDR2 SMNVEV (reference sequence). CDR3 sequence reads: CASSLIRTSGAPYEQYF. Written as DNA, the CDR3 is TGTGCCAGCAGTTTAATACGGACTAGCGGGGCACCTTACGAGCAGTACTTC.

The genes are TRBV19 and TRBJ2-2; perhaps TRBD1 as D (6 bases). CDR3 size: 18 residues. Trimming cost V 5 bases and J 2 bases, with 21 bases left between them. CDR1 and CDR2 from the germline V gene are LNHDA and SQIVND (reference sequence). CDR3 bases: TGTGCCAGTAGTCACCGTCCGGGACAACATACTAACACCGGGGAGCTGTTTTTT. This gives the protein CASSHRPGQHTNTGELFF. The variable domain in full, with the rest retrieved from reference TRBV19 and TRBJ2-2, is DGGITQSPKYLFRKEGQNVTLSCEQNLNHDAMYWYRQDPGQGLRLIYYSQIVNDFQKGDIAEGYSVSREKKESFPLTVTSAQKNPTAFYLCASSHRPGQHTNTGELFFGEGSRLTVL.

This clonotype has only a few counts. This chain links TRBV6-4 with TRBJ1-5, with 8 bases matching TRBD1. V lost 3 bases, J lost 4 bases, and 5 bases stayed unmatched. In germline, CDR1 is MRHNA, CDR2 SNTAGT. CDR3 length: 15 amino acids. CDR3 in DNA: TGTGCCAGCAGTGAATACGGGACAGGTAATCAGCCCCAGCATTTT. It is translated as CASSEYGTGNQPQHF.

There are a few counts of this clonotype. The CDR3 protein is CASSMTTAYEQYF. In DNA, the CDR3 is TGTGCCAGTAGTATGACGACCGCCTACGAGCAGTACTTC. The chain recombines TRBV19 with TRBJ2-7; the D is unclear. Trimming shortened V by 3 bases and J by 2 bases, and 8 bases separated the two germline ends. Per germline, CDR1 LNHDA and CDR2 SQIVND (reference sequence). The CDR3 sequence is 13 residues long.

The chain has TRBV6-6 and TRBJ1-1; 9 positions match TRBD1. The CDR3 extends over 16 amino acids. Germline loops: CDR1 MNHNY, CDR2 SVGAGI (reference sequence). V shed 2 bases and J 4 bases; nucleotides not matched to a gene: 8. The CDR3 loop reads CASSYLQGARGTEAFF. As DNA, the CDR3 is TGTGCCAGCAGTTACCTACAGGGGGCGAGGGGCACTGAAGCTTTCTTT.

The V call is TRBV7-9, the J call TRBJ1-1; the D is unclear. Trimming stripped 1 base from V and 5 bases from J, with 8 bases between. The CDR3 consists of 13 residues. The germline V gene encodes CDR1 SEHNR and CDR2 FQNEAQ (reference sequence). The CDR3 DNA reads as TGTGCCAGCAGCTTAGGTTTGCATACTGAAGCTTTCTTT. It codes for CASSLGLHTEAFF.

The DNA of the CDR3 is TGTGCCAGCAGCTTTGGACAGGGCTTAAACACTGAAGCTTTCTTT. Translation gives CASSFGQGLNTEAFF. This chain uses TRBV13 with TRBJ1-1, with 8 nucleotides matching TRBD1. The V segment lost 3 bases and the J segment 2 bases; nucleotides outside the gene matches: 5. The V gene's germline CDR1 is PRHDT and CDR2 FYEKMQ (reference sequence). This CDR3 is 15 amino acids long.

The chain links TRBV14 to TRBJ1-3, with no clear D. The CDR3 is 14 amino acids. Germline-derived CDR1 and CDR2 are SGHDN and FVKESK. Trimming took off 4 bases at V and 4 bases at J, with 11 bases between the two ends. In DNA form, the CDR3 reads TGTGCCAGCAGCCCACTCAAGCGGGGAAACACCATATATTTT. It is translated as CASSPLKRGNTIYF. Drawing the rest from reference TRBV14 and TRBJ1-3, the complete variable domain is EAGVTQFPSHSVIEKGQTVTLRCDPISGHDNLYWYRRVMGKEIKFLLHFVKESKQDESGMPNNRFLAERTGGTYSTLKVQPAELEDSGVYFCASSPLKRGNTIYFGEGSWLTVV.

V and J are TRBV30 and TRBJ1-5; D uncertain. The ends were cut back, 2 bases at V and 3 bases at J, with 8 bases in the middle. Per germline, CDR1 GTSNPN and CDR2 SVGIG (reference sequence). The CDR3 runs 13 residues. The CDR3 bases are TGTGCCTGGAGTAGGGCAGACAATCAGCCCCAGCATTTT. Translated: CAWSRADNQPQHF.

This clonotype was observed many times. The rearrangement uses TRBV20-1 and TRBJ2-7, with 7 nucleotides matching TRBD2. Germline CDR1 is DFQATT and CDR2 is SNEGSKA (reference sequence). The CDR3 loop spans 12 amino acids. Unmatched junction bases numbered 5, after V lost 6 bases and J lost 3 bases. The CDR3 loop reads CSATTSIYEQYF. CDR3 coding DNA: TGCAGTGCCACGACTAGCATCTACGAGCAGTACTTC.

This clonotype was observed many times. The V gene is TRBV5-6, the J gene TRBJ1-1; D call uncertain. This CDR3 has 13 amino acids. CDR1 SGHDT and CDR2 YYEEEE come from the germline V gene. V lost 0 bases and J lost 2, with 5 bases in between. The CDR3 sequence: CASSLAANTEAFF. CDR3 coding DNA: TGTGCCAGCAGCTTGGCGGCTAACACTGAAGCTTTCTTT.

This clonotype was found a few times. The CDR3 here is CASSQFQGAYEQYF. CDR3 nucleotide sequence: TGCGCCAGCAGCCAGTTTCAGGGCGCCTACGAGCAGTACTTC. The chain is built from TRBV4-1 and TRBJ2-7; D might be TRBD1 (5 bases). Germline V gives CDR1 MGHRA, CDR2 YSYEKL. CDR3 length equals 14 residues. Deletions cut 3 bases from V and 2 bases from J, with 11 bases between.

This chain joins TRBV7-8 and TRBJ2-6; D uncertain. CDR1 is SGHVS and CDR2 is FQNEAQ in the germline V gene. Trimming shortened V by 6 bases and J by 0 bases, and 9 bases separated the two germline ends. The CDR3 contains 15 residues. The CDR3 coding sequence is TGTGCCAGCAGTTCAAGGGACTCTGGGGCCAACGTCCTGACTTTC. Encoded protein: CASSSRDSGANVLTF.